These 11 T cell receptor beta chains came from one sample sequenced in a study of metastatic and nonmetastatic thyroid tumors (dated by TCRdb to 2019 to 2021). None of the patients had been given any treatment before thyroid surgery. The library was generated by PCR. TCRdb names Illumina HiSeq 4000 as the instrument used. TCRdb took the public reads, trimmed them with fastp at Q25, ran MiXCR for clone calling and kept in-frame beta chains. Here the sample has about 41,000 clones; 9.5% to 12% occur a single time. Clones ranked in the top ten supply approximately 20% of the sample. The sample taken for sequencing was blood. The receptors shown here come from a female donor with papillary thyroid cancer or a benign thyroid nodule (not recorded which). Some clones in this sample may be carry-over from other donors' samples.

The sample holds many counts of this clone. The rearrangement joins TRBV19 to TRBJ2-3; TRBD2 matches at 12 bases. This CDR3 is built from 16 residues. After removal of 4 bases from V and 5 bases from J, the junction contained 7 bases not matched to a gene. The V gene's germline CDR1 is LNHDA and CDR2 SQIVND (reference sequence). The CDR3 sequence is CASSTRTSGTRDTQYF. The CDR3 nucleotides are TGTGCCAGTAGTACGCGGACTAGCGGGACCAGAGATACGCAGTATTTT.

The chain combines TRBV7-8 with TRBJ2-7; the D gene could be TRBD1 or TRBD2 (6 bases each). CDR3 size: 17 residues. Looked up from germline, CDR1 is SGHVS and CDR2 is FQNEAQ. Trimming cost V 5 bases and J 2 bases, with 22 bases left between them. CDR3 bases: TGTGCCAGCAGCGATGGGAGTAGTTTGCGGGACACCTACGAGCAGTACTTC. Protein: CASSDGSSLRDTYEQYF.

This clone has at least ten counts. V and J are TRBV3-1 and TRBJ2-1; D is possibly TRBD2 (6 bases). Germline CDR1 reads LGHDT; CDR2 reads YNNKEL (reference sequence). The CDR3 has 13 amino acids. V lost 1 base to trimming and J lost 10 bases, with 11 bases between them. Here the CDR3 DNA reads TGTGCCAGCAGCCAAGTCGGGGGTCCGGAGCAGTTCTTC. Encoded protein: CASSQVGGPEQFF.

This clone was detected many times. This chain uses TRBV10-1 with TRBJ1-5, with TRBD1 matching over 7 bases. Germline assignment: CDR1 WNHNN and CDR2 SYGVQD (reference sequence). The V and J ends lost 8 bases and 1 base, in that order; junction bases with no gene match: 8. The CDR3 extends over 15 amino acids. DNA of the CDR3: TGCGCCAGCTTTGGGACAGAAAAAAGCAATCAGCCCCAGCATTTT. It yields the protein CASFGTEKSNQPQHF.

This clone was counted at least ten times. This chain joins TRBV6-2 or TRBV6-3 and TRBJ2-7; TRBD2 matches 13 bases. Germline lookup yields CDR1 MNHEY and CDR2 SVGEGT. Germline trimming cut 4 bases from V and 4 bases from J; bases unmatched to any gene: 7. This CDR3 has 16 residues. Here the CDR3 reads CASSLTSGRTTYEQYF. The DNA for the CDR3 is TGTGCCAGCAGTTTGACTAGCGGGAGGACCACTTACGAGCAGTACTTC.

This clone has a single count. At one end the junction does not follow the germline gene, possibly because of a read error. This chain links TRBV5-5 with TRBJ2-3; D remains unclear. Germline assignment: CDR1 SGHKS and CDR2 YYEKEE (reference sequence). The CDR3 is 14 amino acids. The CDR3 spells CASIRSVAADTQYF. CDR3 DNA: TGTGCCAGCATTCGAAGCGTCGCCGCAGATACACAGTATTTT.

This clone was counted many times. This rearrangement joins TRBV28 to TRBJ1-2; no definite D call. The CDR3 is 15 amino acids. The germline gives CDR1 MDHEN, CDR2 SYDVKM. V was clipped by 6 bases and J by 4 bases, with 18 bases between them. This CDR3 reads CASSPTETAIYGYTF. The CDR3 DNA is TGTGCCAGCAGCCCGACCGAAACAGCGATCTATGGCTACACCTTC.

This clone was recorded many times. With a much larger clone just one base away, this may be a read error. Distinct nucleotide sequences in the sample also encode this CDR3. In DNA, the CDR3 is TGTGCCAGCAGCCCGGGGACCTCTAATCAGCCCCAGCATTTT. Amino acids: CASSPGTSNQPQHF. The chain joins TRBV6-1 to TRBJ1-5; D is possibly TRBD1 (5 bases). The germline V gene has CDR1 MNHNS and CDR2 SASEGT. V lost 6 bases to trimming and J lost 4 bases, with 13 bases between them. This CDR3 comprises 14 residues.

In this sample, this clone turned up many times. The J gene is TRBJ2-1, the V gene TRBV3-1; D uncertain. This CDR3 comprises 14 residues. From germline, CDR1 is LGHDT and CDR2 YNNKEL (reference sequence). The CDR3 DNA is TGTGCAGGTGCGACGGAACCTATAACCAATGAGCAGTTCTTC. Its protein is CAGATEPITNEQFF.

The chain links TRBV12-3 or TRBV12-4 to TRBJ1-2; D gene uncertain. Trimming pared 6 bases from V and 6 bases from J, leaving 14 bases between. This CDR3 region has 13 residues. CDR3 DNA: TGTGCCAGCAGCCCCCTGGGTGACGATGGCTACACCTTC. Amino acids: CASSPLGDDGYTF.

With regard to this clone: A much larger clone lies a single base off, so this may be a read error. Within the sample, other DNA sequences also encode this same CDR3. The chain is built from TRBV18 and TRBJ2-1; no clear D gene. Germline assignment: CDR1 KGHSH and CDR2 LQKENI. V lost 4 bases to trimming and J lost 4 bases, with 14 bases between them. The CDR3 has 15 amino acids. The CDR3 bases are TGTGCCAGCTCACTACCAATCGTGCTGTACAATGAGCAGTTCTTC. It translates to CASSLPIVLYNEQFF. Full variable domain (rest looked up from reference TRBV18 and TRBJ2-1): NAGVMQNPRHLVRRRGQEARLRCSPMKGHSHVYWYRQLPEEGLKFMVYLQKENIIDESGMPKERFSAEFPKEGPSILRIQQVVRGDSAAYFCASSLPIVLYNEQFFGPGTRLTVL.